Here is one T cell receptor (beta chain) with its context. The data derive from a study of OX40 agonist ivuxolimab in advanced cancers. TCRdb's table, derived via immunoSEQ multiplex PCR, lists solely in-frame clones and lacks some. The top ten clones hold around 15% of a sample with some 63,000 clones, 80% to 90% of them seen once. In germline, CDR1 is MGHRA, CDR2 YSYEKL. The germline V and J ends were trimmed by 1 base and 0 bases, with 8 bases remaining between them. This CDR3 is built from 15 residues. The specimen comprised CD4+ or CD8+ T cells sorted from blood, sampled in a trial of the OX40 agonist ivuxolimab. The clonotype comes from an adult with an advanced solid tumor such as melanoma, head and neck, liver or kidney cancer. The gene calls are TRBV4-1 and TRBJ2-3; D is unclear. The CDR3 nucleotides read TGCGCCAGCAGCCAAGGCAGAGACAGCACAGATACGCAGTATTTT. The encoded protein is CASSQGRDSTDTQYF.